One and the same sample provided the 19 T cell receptor beta chains below, sequenced in a study of CD8 T cells in Susac syndrome. With random hexamers, about 0.5 to 1 ug RNA was reverse transcribed. One entry per CDR3 protein, called by TCRdb with MiXCR from the immunoSEQ multiplex PCR reads. The data show some 300,000 distinct CDR3 sequences, 70% to 90% seen once. Input material: CD8+ T cells from PBMCs. The source is a human donor with multiple sclerosis.

V and J are TRBV29-1 and TRBJ2-7; D possibly corresponds to TRBD2 (5 bases). The V gene's germline CDR1 is SQVTM and CDR2 ANQGSEA. With 0 bases removed from V and 1 base from J, the gap between germline ends came to 10 bases. CDR3 length equals 14 residues. CDR3: CSVEDRGRSYEQYF. CDR3 bases: TGCAGCGTTGAAGATCGGGGTCGTTCCTACGAGCAGTACTTC.

A note on this clonotype: Relative to the germline gene, one junction end is altered; a read error may explain this. J is TRBJ2-1 and V is TRBV19; D gene ambiguous. Germline-derived CDR1 and CDR2 are LNHDA and SQIVND (reference sequence). The CDR3 sequence is 15 residues long. CDR3: CASNPNPSSYNEQLF. The CDR3 coding sequence is TGTGCCAGTAACCCCAACCCCAGCTCCTACAATGAGCAGCTCTTC.

The genes are TRBV6-1 and TRBJ2-2; 8 nucleotides line up with TRBD2. The CDR3 has 15 residues. The V gene's germline CDR1 is MNHNS and CDR2 SASEGT. V was clipped by 8 bases and J by 2 bases; unmatched bases: 7. The CDR3: CASAQREFNTGELFF. CDR3 DNA sequence: TGTGCCAGCGCCCAGCGGGAGTTTAACACCGGGGAGCTGTTTTTT.

The J gene is TRBJ2-5, the V gene TRBV29-1, with D perhaps TRBD1 (5 bases). Trimming took off 1 base at V and 3 bases at J, with 6 bases between the two ends. CDR1 and CDR2 (germline): SQVTM, ANQGSEA. The CDR3 spans 12 residues. The DNA of the CDR3 is TGCAGCGTTGAAGCCAGGGAAGAGACCCAGTACTTC. This codes for CSVEAREETQYF.

The chain employs TRBV6-5 and TRBJ2-1; 10 bases agree with TRBD2. There are 17 residues in the CDR3. The trim removed 0 bases at V and 8 bases at J, leaving 10 bases unmatched. The germline V gene has CDR1 MNHEY and CDR2 SVGAGI. For the CDR3, the DNA is TGTGCCAGCAGTTACTCGACTAGCGGGCTTGTTAACTATGAGCAGTTCTTC. This sequence encodes CASSYSTSGLVNYEQFF.

The V call is TRBV29-1, the J call TRBJ1-2; 8 bases fit TRBD1. The CDR3 has 14 residues. V dropped 6 bases and J dropped 3; count of bases not matched to a gene: 9. Germline V gene data show CDR1 as SQVTM and CDR2 as ANQGSEA. The CDR3 DNA follows: TGCAGCGTCTACGGACAGGGTTCCGACTATGGCTACACCTTC. Translating gives CSVYGQGSDYGYTF.

The chain uses TRBV7-6 and TRBJ2-5; 8 bases are shared with TRBD2. The CDR3 covers 17 residues. From germline, CDR1 is SGHVS and CDR2 FNYEAQ. The J segment lost 5 bases and the V segment lost 2 bases, leaving 13 bases of the junction unmatched. DNA for the CDR3: TGTGCCAGCAGCTTAACGGTGCGACGGGAGGGCCTTGAGACCCAGTACTTC. Amino acids: CASSLTVRREGLETQYF.

The genes are TRBV28 and TRBJ2-1, with D possibly being TRBD1 (6 bases). The CDR3 runs 13 residues. From germline, CDR1 is MDHEN and CDR2 SYDVKM. V was trimmed by 3 bases and J by 10 bases, leaving 13 bases between them. The CDR3 nucleotides read TGTGCCAGCAGTTTCATCCCAGGGGCCGAGCAGTTCTTC. Amino acids: CASSFIPGAEQFF.

The genes are TRBV27 and TRBJ1-1; D is uncertain. V gave up 1 base and J gave up 3 bases, with 6 bases separating them. The CDR3 runs to 13 residues. CDR1 MNHEY and CDR2 SMNVEV come from the germline V gene (reference sequence). CDR3 DNA: TGTGCCAGCAGTTTATTGGGTGACACTGAAGCTTTCTTT. The encoded protein is CASSLLGDTEAFF.

The genes are TRBV28 and TRBJ2-1; TRBD2 matches 7 bases. The germline gives CDR1 MDHEN, CDR2 SYDVKM. J was trimmed by 4 bases and V by 5 bases; bases with no gene match: 14. The CDR3 length is 17 residues. The CDR3 here is CASSPVYRGGPYNEQFF. CDR3 sequence (DNA): TGTGCCAGCAGTCCGGTTTATCGGGGAGGGCCATACAATGAGCAGTTCTTC.

V usage is TRBV7-9 and J usage is TRBJ2-6; 11 positions match TRBD1. CDR1 SEHNR and CDR2 FQNEAQ come from the germline V gene (reference sequence). With 6 bases clipped from V and 4 bases from J, the junction kept 5 bases outside the gene matches. The CDR3 has 16 amino acids. CDR3 DNA: TGTGCCAGCAGGCGGGACAGGGGGGCCGGGGCCAACGTCCTGACTTTC. Its protein product is CASRRDRGAGANVLTF.

J is TRBJ1-6 and V is TRBV19, with a tentative D call TRBD1 (5 bases). CDR1 is LNHDA and CDR2 is SQIVND in the germline V gene (reference sequence). Trimming shortened V by 5 bases and J by 8 bases, and 19 bases separated the two germline ends. This CDR3 region has 16 residues. The CDR3 region is CASSPSPQGLDSPLHF. The CDR3 bases are TGTGCCAGTAGTCCCAGCCCTCAGGGTTTGGATTCACCCCTCCACTTT.

V usage is TRBV7-9 and J usage is TRBJ2-7; TRBD2 matches 9 bases. V lost 0 bases to trimming and J lost 5 bases; unmatched junction nucleotides: 5. Germline V gene data show CDR1 as SEHNR and CDR2 as FQNEAQ (reference sequence). CDR3 length: 15 amino acids. This CDR3 reads CASSLASGSWHEQYF. The CDR3 nucleotides are TGTGCCAGCAGCTTAGCTAGCGGGAGCTGGCACGAGCAGTACTTC.

CDR3 in amino acids: CASSLGREGVSTDTQYF. CDR3 coding DNA: TGTGCCAGCAGCTTAGGCCGGGAGGGAGTCTCCACAGATACGCAGTATTTT. This sequence joins TRBV7-9 and TRBJ2-3, with 8 nucleotides matching TRBD2. The CDR3 runs to 17 residues. The germline CDR1 and CDR2 sequences are SEHNR and FQNEAQ (reference sequence). The junction had 8 bases not matched to a gene; V was cut back by 1 base and J by 2 bases.

V is TRBV11-2 and J is TRBJ2-1; D perhaps matches TRBD1 (6 bases). Per germline, CDR1 SGHAT and CDR2 FQNNGV. The CDR3 is made up of 15 amino acids. V was clipped by 5 bases and J by 3 bases, with 14 bases between them. This CDR3 is CASSRQGRHYNEQFF. The CDR3 DNA sequence: TGTGCCAGCAGCCGCCAGGGGCGTCACTACAATGAGCAGTTCTTC.

Here the CDR3 reads CATSGSAGGEQYF. In nucleotides, the CDR3 is TGTGCCACCAGTGGGTCAGCCGGTGGAGAGCAGTACTTC. The rearrangement links TRBV24-1 to TRBJ2-7; no definite D call. Trimming left V 5 bases short and J 7 bases short, with 14 bases between. Per the germline V gene, CDR1 is KGHDR and CDR2 is SFDVKD. CDR3 length: 13 amino acids.

Details on this clonotype: One end of the junction fails to match germline, which may point to a read error. V and J are TRBV19 and TRBJ2-3; 11 positions agree with TRBD2. The CDR3 spans 16 residues. Germline CDR1 LNHDA, CDR2 SQIVND (reference sequence). The CDR3 bases are TGTGCCGGTAGTCTTCAACTAGCGGGAGAAGCAGATACGCAGTATTTT. Protein product: CAGSLQLAGEADTQYF.

The chain uses TRBV2 and TRBJ2-7; D is unresolved. Germline V gene lookup returns CDR1 SNHLY and CDR2 FYNNEI. This CDR3 comprises 12 residues. V dropped 6 bases and J dropped 5 bases, with 11 bases sitting between them. The CDR3 DNA follows: TGTGCCAGCAGGGGTCGTATTGACGAGCAGTACTTC. It specifies CASRGRIDEQYF. Combining the CDR3 with reference TRBV2 and TRBJ2-7 gives the whole variable domain EPEVTQTPSHQVTQMGQEVILRCVPISNHLYFYWYRQILGQKVEFLVSFYNNEISEKSEIFDDQFSVERPDGSNFTLKIRSTKLEDSAMYFCASRGRIDEQYFGPGTRLTVT.

The chain uses TRBV9 and TRBJ2-1; D possibly corresponds to TRBD2 (6 bases). The CDR3 is made up of 14 amino acids. V lost 3 bases and J lost 3, with 10 bases in between. Germline V gives CDR1 SGDLS, CDR2 YYNGEE. CDR3 coding DNA: TGTGCCAGCAGCGGGGTTAGCGGCTACAATGAGCAGTTCTTC. It translates to CASSGVSGYNEQFF.